This T cell receptor (beta chain) was sequenced in a study of T cells after yellow fever vaccination (dated by TCRdb to between 2018 and 2021). Turning to the overall study: The SMART-Seq v4 Ultra Low Input RNA kit was used to prepare libraries from fractions with low cell numbers. Blood was collected at multiple timepoints before and after primary and secondary immunization, and bulk PBMC replicates and cell subsets were isolated. The cohort comprised two healthy male donors, one aged 18 to 29 and one aged 30 to 40 years. To track T-cell clones before and after primary and booster YFV17D yellow fever vaccination, bulk TCR alpha and beta repertoires were sequenced longitudinally.

CDR3 length: 16 amino acids, cysteine to phenylalanine. The entry retains the CDR3 DNA only, 48 bases that are in frame from base 1. CDR1 and CDR2 are read off the germline V gene (reference sequence) as DFQATT and SNEGSKA. V has 0 bases trimmed and J has 4 bases trimmed; junction bases matching no gene number 6. As to this clonotype: Its antigen is unknown. A read error may explain this, as a much larger clone is one base away.

The meaning of the sample's treatment or condition label: live attenuated yellow fever vaccine strain. PBMCs were isolated from peripheral blood using a standard Ficoll-Paque protocol. Dynabeads CD4 and CD8 positive selection kits were used to isolate the CD4 and CD8 T-cell fractions. RNA was extracted with TriZol from bulk PBMCs, CD4 and CD8 fractions, and dextramer-positive and dextramer-negative fractions. What the authors observed across the whole study: Most clones expanded after primary vaccination (around 96% of CD4 and approximately 90% of CD8) were re-detected after the booster, suggesting that broad memory maintenance occurred. Because the study included only two donors, the extent to which the findings can be generalized is limited. A small fraction of clonotypes appeared in both the CD4 and CD8 compartments, likely as a result of convergent recombination. Computational filtering was required because FACS-sorted repertoires could contain abundant contaminating clonotypes from the bulk population. The secondary T-cell response was found to be weaker but faster than the primary response, with a peak reached on day 5 rather than on day 15.

Synthesis of TCR cDNA relied on 5'RACE template switching, a step that introduced a universal primer site along with unique molecular identifiers. Priming for cDNA synthesis came from both the TCR alpha and TCR beta constant segments. Library amplification involved two PCR steps, and the second step added sample barcodes and sequencing adapters. Sequencing of the libraries was done on either Illumina HiSeq 2500 (2x100 bp) or NovaSeq (2x150 bp). On the authors' methods: Demultiplexing of reads and collapsing into UMI consensus sequences were performed with MIGEC, and V(D)J alignment was carried out with MiXCR. Vaccine-responding clonotypes were identified with edgeR using replicate PBMC samples, with FDR below 0.01 and a log2 fold change above 5 up to day 15 being required. CD4 or CD8 identity was assigned to each bulk clonotype according to whether the clonotype was present at higher abundance in the sequenced CD4 repertoire or the sequenced CD8 repertoire. TCRdb passed the public sequencing reads through fastp at Q25 and MiXCR, retaining productive beta sequences. Records with the same CDR3 protein are collapsed into one entry carrying the most frequent genes and DNA. The V and J calls, along with clone size, are taken from TCRdb and not from the paper's own processing. The sample table records around 140,000 distinct CDR3 sequences; about 7% of these occur just once. Approximately 0.59% of the sample goes to the ten largest clones.

This sequence was found in a man aged 30 to 39 who received the YFV17D yellow fever vaccine. The sequence joins TRBV20-1 to TRBJ2-3; 11 junctional bases match TRBD2. The sequencing here drew on CD4+ T cells sorted from PBMCs, taken 10 days after the yellow fever booster vaccination. CDR3 loop: CSARDGTSGRADTQYF. The base sequence is TGCAGTGCTAGAGATGGGACTAGCGGTCGCGCAGATACGCAGTATTTT.